This T cell receptor beta chain stems from a study of T cells in women clearing cervical HPV infection. On the study more broadly: Cases: HPV16-related CIN3 or worse on histology, a couple of invasive cancers. With HLA typing for only a few women, HLA confounding remains possible. Study-wide findings and caveats: Combining TCR richness with V gene abundances gave approximately 0.8 AUC. Timing of associations relative to infection is unclear; T-cell subsets were not isolated.

Germline CDR1 SNHLY, CDR2 FYNNEI. This CDR3 has 12 amino acids. The table came from immunoSEQ multiplex PCR; TCRdb's copy has only in-frame clones and leaves some out. The specimen's table records approximately 41,000 clones. As regards this clone: What it binds is not known. The CDR3 end is not reached by the read, which stops 3 residues before it; the germline J gene fills it in.

The chain recombines TRBV2 with TRBJ1-2, with a tentative D call TRBD1 (6 bases). The sequence was obtained from a woman between 18 and 70 years old with a cervical HPV16 infection that either progressed to CIN3+ or cleared (not recorded which). Sequenced input: blood buffy coat. The DNA read from the CDR3 is TGTGCCAGCACTCTGGGCAGGGGCGGC. Translated: CASTLGRGG. The full CDR3 protein is CASTLGRGGYTF.